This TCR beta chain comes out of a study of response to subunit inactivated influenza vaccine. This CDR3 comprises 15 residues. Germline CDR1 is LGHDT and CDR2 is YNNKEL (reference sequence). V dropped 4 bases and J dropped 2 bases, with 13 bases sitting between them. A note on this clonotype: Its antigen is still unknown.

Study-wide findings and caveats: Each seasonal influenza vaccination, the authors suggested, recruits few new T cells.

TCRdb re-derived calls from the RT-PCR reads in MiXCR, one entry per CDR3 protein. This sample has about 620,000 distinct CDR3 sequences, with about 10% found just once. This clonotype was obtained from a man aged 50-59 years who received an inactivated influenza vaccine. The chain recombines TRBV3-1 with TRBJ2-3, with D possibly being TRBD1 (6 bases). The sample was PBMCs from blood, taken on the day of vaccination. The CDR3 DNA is TGTGCCAGCAGCCCGGCGGACAGATCCACAGATACGCAGTATTTT. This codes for CASSPADRSTDTQYF.